These 12 T cell receptor beta chains were all obtained from the same sample, sequenced in a study of blood T cell repertoires in COVID-19. This table comes from immunoSEQ multiplex PCR, and its TCRdb copy is limited to in-frame clones, with some not included. The table shows about 180,000 clones, with more than 85% occurring only once. Specimen: PBMCs or T cells enriched from blood (not recorded which). The receptors here all came from a human donor with acute COVID-19. The donor label of this sample is uncertain.

The CDR3 loop reads CASSPTGFQYGYTF. The CDR3 DNA reads TGTGCCAGCAGCCCCACAGGGTTTCAGTATGGCTACACCTTC. The chain employs TRBV7-2 and TRBJ1-2, with a tentative D call TRBD1 (6 bases). The germline CDR1 and CDR2 sequences are SGHTA and FQGNSA. Trimming shortened V by 5 bases and J by 5 bases, and 15 bases separated the two germline ends. This CDR3 has 14 amino acids. Filled out from reference TRBV7-2 and TRBJ1-2, the complete variable domain reads GAGVSQSPSNKVTEKGKDVELRCDPISGHTALYWYRQSLGQGLEFLIYFQGNSAPDKSGLPSDRFSAERTGGSVSTLTIQRTQQEDSAVYLCASSPTGFQYGYTFGSGTRLTVV.

The V and J genes are TRBV20-1 and TRBJ2-5, with TRBD2 identical over 9 bases. V lost 3 bases and J lost 1; bases outside the gene matches: 9. This CDR3 region has 16 residues. CDR1 DFQATT and CDR2 SNEGSKA come from the germline V gene (reference sequence). The CDR3 spells CSASRVSGGLQETQYF. The CDR3 DNA reads TGCAGTGCTAGTCGAGTTAGCGGGGGCCTCCAAGAGACCCAGTACTTC.

The rearrangement joins TRBV4-1 to TRBJ2-3; D possibly corresponds to TRBD2 (6 bases). The V gene lost 1 base and the J gene lost 2 bases, with 10 bases spanning the gap. Germline assignment: CDR1 MGHRA and CDR2 YSYEKL. There are 15 residues in the CDR3. As DNA, the CDR3 is TGCGCCAGCAGCCAAGTCAGGACTACCACAGATACGCAGTATTTT. Translated, it gives CASSQVRTTTDTQYF.

The V call is TRBV20-1, the J call TRBJ2-1; 8 bases line up with TRBD2. The germline V gene encodes CDR1 DFQATT and CDR2 SNEGSKA (reference sequence). Unmatched junction bases numbered 8, after V lost 3 bases and J lost 7 bases. There are 14 residues in the CDR3. This chain's CDR3 is CSASYSGGRNEQFF. The CDR3 DNA is TGCAGTGCTAGTTACAGCGGGGGCCGTAATGAGCAGTTCTTC.

This clone appeared a single time. The chain recombines TRBV20-1 with TRBJ1-1; a weak D match, TRBD1 (5 bases). CDR3 length: 11 amino acids. In germline, CDR1 is DFQATT, CDR2 SNEGSKA (reference sequence). The CDR3 region is CTCWGGAEAFF. CDR3 coding DNA: TGCACTTGCTGGGGAGGGGCTGAAGCTTTCTTT.

The rearrangement joins TRBV3-1 (or the pseudogene TRBV3-2) to TRBJ2-3; the D gene is possibly TRBD2 (6 bases). The V end was cut by 0 bases, the J end by 5 bases, with 21 bases between. Germline V CDR1 and CDR2: LGHDT, YNNKEL (reference sequence). This CDR3 has 18 residues. The CDR3 coding sequence is TGTGCCAGCAGCCAAGATGAGGGGCGGGTCGGAGGGAGAGATACGCAGTATTTT. Encoded protein: CASSQDEGRVGGRDTQYF.

This chain links TRBV6-5 with TRBJ1-2; D unresolved. Germline V gene data show CDR1 as MNHEY and CDR2 as SVGAGI. CDR3 length: 12 amino acids. V was trimmed by 7 bases and J by 8 bases, leaving 14 bases between them. The CDR3 nucleotides read TGTGCCAGCACGGGAGGGTACAAGGGCTACACCTTC. Its protein is CASTGGYKGYTF.

The genes are TRBV7-2 and TRBJ2-1; D unresolved. The germline V and J ends were trimmed by 5 bases and 3 bases, with 11 bases remaining between them. The germline V gene has CDR1 SGHTA and CDR2 FQGNSA. CDR3 length equals 14 residues. CDR3: CASSQTQHYNEQFF. The CDR3 bases are TGTGCCAGCAGCCAAACACAGCACTACAATGAGCAGTTCTTC. Together with reference TRBV7-2 and TRBJ2-1, the CDR3 gives the full variable domain: GAGVSQSPSNKVTEKGKDVELRCDPISGHTALYWYRQSLGQGLEFLIYFQGNSAPDKSGLPSDRFSAERTGGSVSTLTIQRTQQEDSAVYLCASSQTQHYNEQFFGPGTRLTVL.

The chain couples TRBV27 to TRBJ2-7; tentatively, D is TRBD1 (5 bases). CDR1 and CDR2 from the germline V gene are MNHEY and SMNVEV (reference sequence). The CDR3 runs 15 residues. The germline V and J ends were trimmed by 3 bases and 3 bases, with 15 bases remaining between them. The CDR3 spells CASSLQGSGVYEQYF. The DNA for the CDR3 is TGTGCCAGCAGTTTGCAGGGTTCAGGTGTCTACGAGCAGTACTTC.

The chain couples TRBV24-1 to TRBJ2-3, with TRBD2 matching 9 bases. The germline V gene encodes CDR1 KGHDR and CDR2 SFDVKD. The CDR3 length is 15 residues. Trimming cost V 10 bases and J 5 bases; bases outside gene matches: 12. In DNA, the CDR3 is TGTGCCACACAAGCGGGGGGCGCTCTCGAAGATACGCAGTATTTT. Encoded protein: CATQAGGALEDTQYF.

The table lists this clone with a few counts. CDR3 coding DNA: TGTGCCTATTCTGGAGGGGCGCAAAAAGGCTACACCTTC. Protein sequence: CAYSGGAQKGYTF. This chain uses TRBV6-5 with TRBJ1-2; TRBD1 might be the D (5 bases). The CDR3 has 13 residues. Per the germline V gene, CDR1 is MNHEY and CDR2 is SVGAGI. V gave up 11 bases and J gave up 8 bases, with 21 bases separating them.

This clone has just one count. The CDR3 loop reads CASSKGDQPLADDTDTQYF. The CDR3 DNA reads as TGTGCCAGCAGCAAAGGAGATCAACCTCTAGCGGACGACACAGATACGCAGTATTTT. The chain uses TRBV21-1 and TRBJ2-3; TRBD2 was called by the table and not checked on the DNA. TRBV21-1 is noted as a pseudogene. This CDR3 is built from 19 residues.